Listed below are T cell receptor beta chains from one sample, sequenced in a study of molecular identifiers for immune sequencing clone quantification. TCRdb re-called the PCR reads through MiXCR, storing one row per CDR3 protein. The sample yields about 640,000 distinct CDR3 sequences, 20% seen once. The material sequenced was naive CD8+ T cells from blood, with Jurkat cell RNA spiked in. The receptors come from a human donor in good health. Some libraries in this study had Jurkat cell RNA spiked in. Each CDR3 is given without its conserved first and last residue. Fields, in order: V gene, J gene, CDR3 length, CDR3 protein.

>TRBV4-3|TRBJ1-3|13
ASSQELGSRNTIY
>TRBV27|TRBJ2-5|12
ASSLLSSRETQY
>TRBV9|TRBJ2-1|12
ANSVDLAGNEQF
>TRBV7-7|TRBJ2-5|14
ASSPNHRVDQETQY
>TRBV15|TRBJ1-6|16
ATSSDIALTGLDSPLH
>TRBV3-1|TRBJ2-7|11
ASSRPQGYEQY
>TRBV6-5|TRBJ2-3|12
ASSPSGATDTQY
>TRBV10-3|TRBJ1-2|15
AISSATRDTTNYGYT
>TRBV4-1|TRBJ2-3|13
ASSQGYSGADTQY
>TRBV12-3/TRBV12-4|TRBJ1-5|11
ASSPAGYQPQH
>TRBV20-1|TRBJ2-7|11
SARGGGAYEQY
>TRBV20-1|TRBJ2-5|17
SASPGTGGKTPPQETQY
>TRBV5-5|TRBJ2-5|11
ASSAGTDETQY
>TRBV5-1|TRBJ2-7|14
ASSLGGGVPSYEQY
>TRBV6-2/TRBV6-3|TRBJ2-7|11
ASSYSRALEQY
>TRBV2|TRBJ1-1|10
ASSGVGAAAF
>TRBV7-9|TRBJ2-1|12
ASPLRDSYNEQF
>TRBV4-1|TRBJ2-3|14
ASRPSEDSSTDTQY
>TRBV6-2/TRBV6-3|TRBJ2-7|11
ASSSGGFSEQY
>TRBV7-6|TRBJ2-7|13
ASSIATSGNYEQY
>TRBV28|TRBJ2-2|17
ASSFGPVSSGGGTGELF
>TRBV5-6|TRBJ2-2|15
ASSLYTGGAMAGELF
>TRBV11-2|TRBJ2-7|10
ASSSTNQGQY
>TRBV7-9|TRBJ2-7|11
ASSRRGGNEQY
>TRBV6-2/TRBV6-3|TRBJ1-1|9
ASGRNTEAF
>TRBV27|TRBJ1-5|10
ASSLSNQSQH
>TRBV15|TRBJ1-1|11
ATSTTGNTEAF
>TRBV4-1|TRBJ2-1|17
ASSLFSGGPGPPLGEQF
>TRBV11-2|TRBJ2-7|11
ASSSPNSYEQY
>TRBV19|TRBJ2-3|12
ASTPLGLGDTQY
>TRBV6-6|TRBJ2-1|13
ASSTGQGVYNEQF
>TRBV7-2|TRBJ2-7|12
ASSSYRGPYEQY
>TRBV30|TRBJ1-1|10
AWGILNTEAF
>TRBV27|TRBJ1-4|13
ASKRQGISNEKLF
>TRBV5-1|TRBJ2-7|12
ASSPDGGIYEQY
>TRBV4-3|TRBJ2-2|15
ASRPRYNRGRTGELF
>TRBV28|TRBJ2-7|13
ASSLAAGGDYEQY
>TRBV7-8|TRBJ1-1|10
ASSSGTVNTF
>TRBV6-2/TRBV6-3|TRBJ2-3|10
ASSYTRYTQY
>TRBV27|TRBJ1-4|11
ASSVHSNEKLF
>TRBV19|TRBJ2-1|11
ASSNGGVREQF
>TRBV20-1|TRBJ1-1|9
SATRGSEAF
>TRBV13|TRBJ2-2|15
ASSSPPGTANTGELF
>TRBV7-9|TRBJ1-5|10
ASSSRGKPQH
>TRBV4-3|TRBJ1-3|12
ASSPTGIGNTIY
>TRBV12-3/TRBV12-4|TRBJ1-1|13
ASSFPPAGYTEAF
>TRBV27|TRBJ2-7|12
ASSSFLGAREQY
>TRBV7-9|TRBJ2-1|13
ASSSPGTSVYEQF
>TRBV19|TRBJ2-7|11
ASRMGGVDSPV
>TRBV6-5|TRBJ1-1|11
ASSRDRNTEAF
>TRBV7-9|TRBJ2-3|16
ASSFSRLMAECTDTQY
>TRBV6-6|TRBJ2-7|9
ASSSFDEQY
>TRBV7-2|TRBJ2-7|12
ASSLDSHGYEQY
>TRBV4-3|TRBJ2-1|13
ASSQDWRPADEQF
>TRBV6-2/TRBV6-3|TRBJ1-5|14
ASSPHQASGNQPQH
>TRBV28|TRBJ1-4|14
ASSRHSGTGWEKLF
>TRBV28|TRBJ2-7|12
ATEGLAEGDEQY